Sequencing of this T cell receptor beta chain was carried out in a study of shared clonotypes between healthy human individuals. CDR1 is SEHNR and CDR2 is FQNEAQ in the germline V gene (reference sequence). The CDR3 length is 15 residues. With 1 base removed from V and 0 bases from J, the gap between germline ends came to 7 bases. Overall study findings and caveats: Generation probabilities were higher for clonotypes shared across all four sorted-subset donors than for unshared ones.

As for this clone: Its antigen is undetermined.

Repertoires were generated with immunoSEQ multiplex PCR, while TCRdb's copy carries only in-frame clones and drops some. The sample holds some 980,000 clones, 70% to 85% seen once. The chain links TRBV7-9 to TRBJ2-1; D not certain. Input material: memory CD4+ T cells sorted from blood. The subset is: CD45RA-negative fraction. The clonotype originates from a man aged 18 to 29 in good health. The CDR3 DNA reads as TGTGCCAGCAGCTTAGGGTTGAGCTCCTACAATGAGCAGTTCTTC. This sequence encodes CASSLGLSSYNEQFF.